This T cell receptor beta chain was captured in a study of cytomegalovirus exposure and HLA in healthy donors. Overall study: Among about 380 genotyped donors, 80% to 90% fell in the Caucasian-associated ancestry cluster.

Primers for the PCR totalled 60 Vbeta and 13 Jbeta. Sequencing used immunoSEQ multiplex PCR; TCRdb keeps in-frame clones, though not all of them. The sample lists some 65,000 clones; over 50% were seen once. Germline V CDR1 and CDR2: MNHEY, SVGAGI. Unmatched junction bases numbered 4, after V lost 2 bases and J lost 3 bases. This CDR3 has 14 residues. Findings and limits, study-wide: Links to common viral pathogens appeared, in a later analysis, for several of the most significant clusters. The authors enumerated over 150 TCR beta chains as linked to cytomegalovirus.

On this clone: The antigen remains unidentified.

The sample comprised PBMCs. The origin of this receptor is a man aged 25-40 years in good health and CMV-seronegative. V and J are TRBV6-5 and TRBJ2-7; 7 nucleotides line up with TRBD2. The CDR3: CASSYGLADYEQYF. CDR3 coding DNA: TGTGCCAGCAGTTACGGGCTAGCGGACTACGAGCAGTACTTC.